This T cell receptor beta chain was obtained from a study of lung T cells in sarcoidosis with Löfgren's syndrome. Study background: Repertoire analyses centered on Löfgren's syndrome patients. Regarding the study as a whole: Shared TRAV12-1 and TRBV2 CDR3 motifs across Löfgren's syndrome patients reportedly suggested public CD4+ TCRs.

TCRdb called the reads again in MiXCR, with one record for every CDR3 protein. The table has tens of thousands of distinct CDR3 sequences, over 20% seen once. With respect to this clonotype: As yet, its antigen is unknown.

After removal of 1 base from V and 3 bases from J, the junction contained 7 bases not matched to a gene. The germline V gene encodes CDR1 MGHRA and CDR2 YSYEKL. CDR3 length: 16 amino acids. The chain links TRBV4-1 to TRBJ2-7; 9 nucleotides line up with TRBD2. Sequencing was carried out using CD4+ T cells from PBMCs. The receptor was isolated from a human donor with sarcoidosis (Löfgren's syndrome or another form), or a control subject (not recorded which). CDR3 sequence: CASSQGQRGAIYEQYV. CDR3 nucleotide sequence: TGCGCCAGCAGCCAAGGACAGCGGGGGGCTATCTACGAGCAGTACGTC.